This TCR beta chain was profiled in a study of cytomegalovirus exposure and HLA in healthy donors. Study-level results: Likely technical artifact: a cluster of highly shared sequence variants. The analysis excluded some indistinguishable V segments, including TRBV6-2 and TRBV6-3.

In the case of this clone: Its antigen is undetermined.

The PCR used 60 Vbeta and 13 Jbeta primers. This table comes from immunoSEQ multiplex PCR, and its TCRdb copy is limited to in-frame clones, with some not included. Recorded for this sample: 200,000 to 250,000 clones. CDR1 LNHDA and CDR2 SQIVND come from the germline V gene (reference sequence). The CDR3 loop spans 15 amino acids. The V end was cut by 5 bases, the J end by 3 bases, with 17 bases between. Sequencing was done on a sample of PBMCs. The rearrangement uses TRBV19 and TRBJ2-7; tentative D call: TRBD2 (6 bases). This TCR was recovered from a girl aged 2 to 10 in good health and CMV-seropositive. CDR3 region: CASSSVGGAHYEQYF. As DNA, the CDR3 is TGTGCCAGTAGTTCGGTGGGGGGAGCACACTACGAGCAGTACTTC.